Shown below are 9 T cell receptor beta chains from a single sample sequenced in a study of blood T cell repertoires in COVID-19 (dated by TCRdb to the early 2020s). Libraries were made using the immunoSEQ multiplex PCR assay. TCRdb re-hosts the immuneACCESS table, in-frame sequences only. Its copies lack some clones; in the studies checked, an unresolved V gene accounts for under half of them, and the cause for the rest is not known. This sample is represented by roughly 150,000 clones; roughly nine tenths of them were singletons. Of the sample, roughly 4.1% is held by the ten largest clones. The sequencing sample was made of peripheral blood. These receptors were taken from a woman between 65 and 79 years old with acute or convalescent COVID-19.

V gene TRBV20-1 combines with J gene TRBJ2-7; 7 bases are a match to TRBD2. The CDR3 runs 17 residues. V shed 3 bases and J 4 bases; nucleotides not matched to a gene: 18. Germline V CDR1 and CDR2: DFQATT, SNEGSKA (reference sequence). The CDR3, as DNA: TGCAGTGCTAGTCCCGGCGGGGGAGGGTTAAGATTTTACGAGCAGTACTTC. Translating gives CSASPGGGGLRFYEQYF.

The V call is TRBV28, the J call TRBJ2-2, with D maybe TRBD1 (5 bases). V lost 5 bases, J lost 5 bases, and 15 bases lay in between. CDR3 length: 15 amino acids. Germline V CDR1 and CDR2: MDHEN, SYDVKM. This CDR3 is CASSPGNLRTGELFF. The DNA for the CDR3 is TGTGCCAGCAGTCCAGGGAACCTGAGGACCGGGGAGCTGTTTTTT.

The chain uses TRBV6-1 and TRBJ1-3; no reliable D call. Trimming took 3 bases from V and 0 from J, leaving 21 bases between them. The CDR3 covers 19 residues. The germline V gene has CDR1 MNHNS and CDR2 SASEGT. The CDR3, as DNA: TGTGCCAGCAGTGAGTGGACTTTGACGTGGGGTAGCTCTGGAAACACCATATATTTT. It is translated as CASSEWTLTWGSSGNTIYF.

V is TRBV27 and J is TRBJ2-1; the match to TRBD2 covers 7 bases. Trimming removed 5 bases from V and 2 bases from J; junction bases left unmatched: 6. The CDR3 totals 15 residues. Germline CDR1 is MNHEY and CDR2 is SMNVEV (reference sequence). The CDR3, as DNA: TGTGCCAGCAGTACTAGCGCACTTCCCTACAATGAGCAGTTCTTC. Its translation is CASSTSALPYNEQFF.

The genes are TRBV4-3 and TRBJ1-2; D is unresolved. The germline V and J ends were trimmed by 1 base and 4 bases, with 10 bases remaining between them. The CDR3 is 14 amino acids. Germline V lookup: CDR1 LGHNA, CDR2 YSLEER. The CDR3 region is CASSQVASIYGYTF. The CDR3 DNA reads as TGCGCCAGCAGCCAAGTGGCCAGTATCTATGGCTACACCTTC.

The genes are TRBV18 and TRBJ2-3, with 8 nucleotides matching TRBD1. The ends lost 5 bases at V and 4 bases at J; junction bases unmatched: 2. The germline gives CDR1 KGHSH, CDR2 LQKENI. This CDR3 contains 13 residues. The CDR3 region has the DNA TGTGCCAGCTCAACGGACAGGGCAGATACGCAGTATTTT. Residues: CASSTDRADTQYF.

The chain recombines TRBV7-8 with TRBJ2-5; D remains ambiguous. The CDR3 sequence is 13 residues long. V lost 2 bases to trimming and J lost 5 bases, with 9 bases between them. CDR1 SGHVS and CDR2 FQNEAQ come from the germline V gene. The CDR3 DNA reads as TGTGCCAGCAGCTTAACGCCGAGGGAGACCCAGTACTTC. Translated, it gives CASSLTPRETQYF.

The chain joins TRBV2 to TRBJ1-1; TRBD1 matches 8 bases. Germline assignment: CDR1 SNHLY and CDR2 FYNNEI. Losses at the gene ends were 4 bases for V and 5 bases for J; bases not matched to a gene: 3. This CDR3 is 13 amino acids long. The CDR3 loop is CASSGTGRTEAFF. CDR3 coding DNA: TGTGCCAGCAGTGGGACAGGGAGGACTGAAGCTTTCTTT.

Concerning this clone itself: Other DNA sequences in the same sample also yield this CDR3. This sequence joins TRBV27 and TRBJ2-6; D remains unclear. This CDR3 spans 14 amino acids. Germline V gene lookup returns CDR1 MNHEY and CDR2 SMNVEV (reference sequence). V was shortened by 2 bases and J by 8 bases, with 10 bases between the two germline ends. The CDR3 sequence: CASSLAVEPNVLTF. The CDR3 bases are TGTGCCAGCAGTTTAGCTGTAGAGCCCAACGTCCTGACTTTC.